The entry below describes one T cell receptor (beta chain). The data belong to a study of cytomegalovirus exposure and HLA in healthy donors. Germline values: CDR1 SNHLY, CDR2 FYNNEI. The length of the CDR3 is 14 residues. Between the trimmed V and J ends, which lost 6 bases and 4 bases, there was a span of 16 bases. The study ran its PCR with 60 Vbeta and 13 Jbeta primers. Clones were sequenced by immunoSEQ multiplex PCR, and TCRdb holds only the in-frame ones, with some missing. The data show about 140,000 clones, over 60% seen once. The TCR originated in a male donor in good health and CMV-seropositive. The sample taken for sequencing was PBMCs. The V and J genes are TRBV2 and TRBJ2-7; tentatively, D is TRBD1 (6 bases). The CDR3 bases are TGTGCCAGCAGAAGCCTGAGGGGGTTTTACGAGCAGTACTTC. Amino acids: CASRSLRGFYEQYF.